This record covers a single T cell receptor beta chain. Antigen unknown. This specimen belongs to a study of T cells in Graves' hyperthyroidism and ophthalmopathy. Study conclusions and caveats: The model anticipated ophthalmopathy a median around six months pre-onset.

Amplification of TCR beta CDR3 regions used RNA as the template. Using the HTBI primer set, a first-round RT-PCR was run on the TCR CDR3. TCRdb re-called the multiplex PCR reads through MiXCR, storing one row per CDR3 protein. The data show fewer than 400,000 distinct CDR3 sequences, with more than 15% seen just once and around a quarter held by the top ten. The germline V gene has CDR1 SEHNR and CDR2 FQNEAQ (reference sequence). Trimming cost V 1 base and J 7 bases, with 22 bases left between them. The CDR3 extends over 17 amino acids. Exclusion followed for patients with uncontrolled infection, other autoimmune disease, pregnancy or lactation.

Material for sequencing was blood. This clonotype was obtained from a woman younger than 35 with Graves' hyperthyroidism that later progressed to Graves' ophthalmopathy. The genes are TRBV7-9 and TRBJ1-2; tentatively, D is TRBD1 (6 bases). CDR3: CASSLVGQQGSLGGYTF. CDR3 coding DNA: TGTGCCAGCAGCTTAGTAGGCCAACAGGGAAGTTTGGGTGGCTACACCTTC.